Each of the 20 T cell receptor beta chains below was sequenced from the same sample in a study of blood T cell repertoires in COVID-19. Profiled with immunoSEQ multiplex PCR; TCRdb holds only in-frame clones, not every one. The data contain some 130,000 clones, approximately 84% of them seen just once; the ten biggest clones take up about an eighth. The sample was peripheral blood. Receptors were obtained from a woman aged 25 to 45 who had recovered from COVID-19.

The J gene is TRBJ1-5, the V gene TRBV5-1; D gene uncertain. The CDR3 runs to 14 residues. The V end was cut by 0 bases, the J end by 6 bases, with 10 bases between. Germline assignment: CDR1 SGHRS and CDR2 YFSETQ. CDR3 DNA sequence: TGCGCCAGCAGCTTGGGTGGGAGGCGTCAGCCCCAGCATTTT. The encoded protein is CASSLGGRRQPQHF.

This chain connects TRBV18 to TRBJ2-1; possible D gene TRBD2, 5 bases. V was trimmed by 3 bases and J by 7 bases, leaving 22 bases between them. This CDR3 spans 17 amino acids. Germline CDR1 KGHSH, CDR2 LQKENI. The CDR3 DNA reads TGTGCCAGCTCACCGGCAGGAAGCGAGGGCCCTCGGAATGAGCAGTTCTTC. Translation gives CASSPAGSEGPRNEQFF.

The chain combines TRBV4-2 with TRBJ2-2; TRBD2 aligns across 10 bases. Germline V gene sequence: CDR1 LGHNA, CDR2 YNFKEQ. This CDR3 is 16 amino acids long. V dropped 3 bases and J dropped 5; count of bases not matched to a gene: 6. In nucleotides, the CDR3 is TGTGCCAGCAGCCAGCCGGGACTAGCGATAACCGGGGAGCTGTTTTTT. Residues: CASSQPGLAITGELFF.

The chain uses TRBV7-2 and TRBJ2-1, with 8 bases that match TRBD2. After removal of 6 bases from V and 6 bases from J, the junction contained 10 bases not matched to a gene. Germline V CDR1 and CDR2: SGHTA, FQGNSA. CDR3 length: 15 residues. CDR3 amino acids: CASRSGGPLLNEQFF. In nucleotides, the CDR3 is TGTGCCAGCAGATCGGGGGGGCCCTTACTCAATGAGCAGTTCTTC.

Written as DNA, the CDR3 is TGTGCCAGCAGCTTAGCGGGCGCAGACGAGCAGTACTTC. Its protein product is CASSLAGADEQYF. The rearrangement links TRBV7-8 to TRBJ2-7; D is unclear. V was clipped by 0 bases and J by 5 bases, with 8 bases between them. The CDR3 is 13 residues long. Germline V gives CDR1 SGHVS, CDR2 FQNEAQ.

This chain uses TRBV27 with TRBJ2-2; 8 bases map to TRBD1. The CDR3 length is 15 residues. After removal of 6 bases from V and 0 bases from J, the junction contained 3 bases not matched to a gene. The germline V gene encodes CDR1 MNHEY and CDR2 SMNVEV (reference sequence). The CDR3 nucleotides read TGTGCCAGCAGCAGACAGGGGCCGAACACCGGGGAGCTGTTTTTT. This encodes CASSRQGPNTGELFF.

This sequence joins TRBV18 and TRBJ2-1; D remains unclear. Germline V lookup: CDR1 KGHSH, CDR2 LQKENI. V was shortened by 3 bases and J by 7 bases, with 10 bases between the two germline ends. The CDR3 consists of 13 residues. The CDR3 DNA reads as TGTGCCAGCTCACCGTGGCAACCTAATGAGCAGTTCTTC. Residues: CASSPWQPNEQFF.

CDR3 DNA sequence: TGTGCTAGTGGTTTGGCGGGACAGATGATCTCTGGAAACACCATATATTTT. This codes for CASGLAGQMISGNTIYF. V and J are TRBV12-5 and TRBJ1-3; 7 nucleotides align to TRBD1. This CDR3 contains 17 residues. With 1 base clipped from V and 0 bases from J, the junction kept 6 bases outside the gene matches. Germline CDR1 LGHNT, CDR2 FRNRAP. Variable domain in full (rest from reference TRBV12-5 and TRBJ1-3): DARVTQTPRHKVTEMGQEVTMRCQPILGHNTVFWYRQTMMQGLELLAYFRNRAPLDDSGMPKDRFSAEMPDATLATLKIQPSEPRDSAVYFCASGLAGQMISGNTIYFGEGSWLTVV.

The rearrangement links TRBV5-4 to TRBJ1-1, with D possibly TRBD1 on 5 matching bases. The CDR3 length is 13 residues. The germline V gene has CDR1 SGHNT and CDR2 YYREEE (reference sequence). V was cut by 2 bases and J by 6 bases, with 11 bases left in between. The CDR3, as DNA: TGTGCCAGCAGCTTCTCAGGGAGGCCTGAAGCTTTCTTT. This codes for CASSFSGRPEAFF. The whole variable domain, filled in from reference TRBV5-4 and TRBJ1-1, reads ETGVTQSPTHLIKTRGQQVTLRCSSQSGHNTVSWYQQALGQGPQFIFQYYREEENGRGNFPPRFSGLQFPNYSSELNVNALELDDSALYLCASSFSGRPEAFFGQGTRLTVV.

The chain joins TRBV5-1 to TRBJ1-2; D is uncertain. Germline V gene data show CDR1 as SGHRS and CDR2 as YFSETQ. Trimming removed 4 bases at V and 3 bases at J, with 19 bases between. The CDR3 length is 16 residues. In nucleotides, the CDR3 is TGCGCCAGCAGCCCCACCCCTACAGTTTACGACTATGGCTACACCTTC. Its protein product is CASSPTPTVYDYGYTF.

This clone is a singleton in its sample. This chain connects TRBV4-1 to TRBJ2-1; 7 nucleotides line up with TRBD1. With 4 bases clipped from V and 8 bases from J, the junction kept 8 bases outside the gene matches. Germline CDR1 and CDR2: MGHRA and YSYEKL. This CDR3 has 14 amino acids. CDR3 DNA sequence: TGCGCCAGCAGCCTAAAGGGGGCCCCCGATGAGCAGTTCTTC. Its translation: CASSLKGAPDEQFF.

V and J are TRBV13 and TRBJ1-1; TRBD1 is a possible D gene (5 bases). The ends were cut back, 2 bases at V and 5 bases at J, with 9 bases in the middle. The CDR3 has 13 amino acids. Germline CDR1 PRHDT, CDR2 FYEKMQ (reference sequence). CDR3 loop: CASSLSGNTEAFF. CDR3 bases: TGTGCCAGCAGCTTATCAGGGAATACTGAAGCTTTCTTT.

The chain recombines TRBV15 with TRBJ1-2, with D tentatively TRBD1 (5 bases). The CDR3 contains 16 residues. Germline V gene data show CDR1 as LNHNV and CDR2 as YYDKDF (reference sequence). The germline V and J ends were trimmed by 3 bases and 1 base, with 15 bases remaining between them. The CDR3 DNA reads as TGTGCCACCAGCAGTTGGGGGGGAAACGTTAACTATGGCTACACCTTC. Its protein is CATSSWGGNVNYGYTF.

This clone was found many times. V gene TRBV7-9 combines with J gene TRBJ2-2; D is unresolved. This CDR3 spans 13 amino acids. The ends were cut back, 10 bases at V and 0 bases at J, with 9 bases in the middle. Germline CDR1 reads SEHNR; CDR2 reads FQNEAQ (reference sequence). The chain's CDR3 is CAKGETNTGELFF. CDR3 bases: TGTGCCAAAGGAGAAACGAACACCGGGGAGCTGTTTTTT.

This chain connects TRBV25-1 to TRBJ1-2; 7 positions match TRBD1. Trimming removed 1 base from V and 1 base from J; junction bases left unmatched: 3. The CDR3 is made up of 15 amino acids. Per the germline V gene, CDR1 is MGHDK and CDR2 is SYGVNS. The CDR3 DNA sequence: TGTGCCAGCAGTGAATGGGGACAGTATAACTATGGCTACACCTTC. Translated, it gives CASSEWGQYNYGYTF.

The chain uses TRBV6-1 and TRBJ2-3; the D gene is possibly TRBD2 (5 bases). Germline V CDR1 and CDR2: MNHNS, SASEGT. The CDR3 has 16 amino acids. Trimming shortened V by 1 base and J by 3 bases, and 14 bases separated the two germline ends. The DNA of the CDR3 is TGTGCCAGCAGTGAAGGATCTAGCCCCCGAACAGATACGCAGTATTTT. As protein: CASSEGSSPRTDTQYF.

The chain links TRBV19 to TRBJ1-5, with D possibly matching TRBD1 (5 bases). Germline-derived CDR1 and CDR2 are LNHDA and SQIVND (reference sequence). Trimming left V 7 bases short and J 7 bases short, with 20 bases between. The CDR3 covers 15 residues. The CDR3 reads CASMGLPSRDQPQHF. CDR3 in DNA: TGTGCCAGTATGGGACTCCCTTCAAGGGACCAGCCCCAGCATTTT.

In this sample, this clone turned up once. The chain is built from TRBV11-2 and TRBJ2-7, with 8 positions matching TRBD2. Trimming at V came to 1 base and at J to 4 bases, leaving 3 bases not matched to a gene. CDR1 is SGHAT, CDR2 FQNNGV, per germline. The CDR3 runs to 14 residues. The DNA of the CDR3 is TGTGCCAGCAGCTTAGCGGGAGGGCGGTACGAGCAGTACTTC. Residues: CASSLAGGRYEQYF. The complete variable domain, with remaining parts taken from reference TRBV11-2 and TRBJ2-7, reads EAGVAQSPRYKIIEKRQSVAFWCNPISGHATLYWYQQILGQGPKLLIQFQNNGVVDDSQLPKDRFSAERLKGVDSTLKIQPAKLEDSAVYLCASSLAGGRYEQYFGPGTRLTVT.

This clone was counted only a few times. The chain is built from TRBV7-6 and TRBJ2-3, with D perhaps TRBD2 (5 bases). This CDR3 has 15 amino acids. In germline, CDR1 is SGHVS, CDR2 FNYEAQ. The V gene lost 0 bases and the J gene lost 5 bases, with 12 bases spanning the gap. The CDR3 nucleotides are TGTGCCAGCAGCTTAGCGGCGGGTCTTATAGATACGCAGTATTTT. Residues: CASSLAAGLIDTQYF.

The gene calls are TRBV2 and TRBJ2-3, with TRBD2 as a possible D gene (6 bases). This CDR3 region has 15 residues. The V gene lost 8 bases and the J gene lost 0 bases, with 15 bases spanning the gap. Germline CDR1 is SNHLY and CDR2 is FYNNEI. In DNA, the CDR3 is TGTGCCAGCCAGCCAAACGGGGGTAGCACAGATACGCAGTATTTT. Translated, it gives CASQPNGGSTDTQYF. Full variable domain (remainder filled in from reference TRBV2 and TRBJ2-3): EPEVTQTPSHQVTQMGQEVILRCVPISNHLYFYWYRQILGQKVEFLVSFYNNEISEKSEIFDDQFSVERPDGSNFTLKIRSTKLEDSAMYFCASQPNGGSTDTQYFGPGTRLTVL.